Listed below are T cell receptor beta chains from one sample, sequenced in a study of blood T cell repertoires in COVID-19. Clones were sequenced by immunoSEQ multiplex PCR, and TCRdb holds only the in-frame ones, with some missing. The data show roughly 160,000 clones, more than 70% seen once. The sample taken for sequencing was PBMCs or T cells enriched from blood (not recorded which). The receptors come from a man aged 55 to 69 who had recovered from COVID-19. CDR3s include the opening cysteine and the closing phenylalanine or tryptophan. A D gene is named only where the DNA matches it firmly. Size tells how often a clone was seen (once, few, many) or the class of an expanded clone, and some rows leave it out.

V,D,J,size,CDR3,DNA
TRBV9,TRBD1,TRBJ1-2,-,CASSPRQGMDYGYTF,TGTGCCAGCAGCCCTCGACAGGGTATGGACTATGGCTACACCTTC
TRBV19,-,TRBJ2-1,-,CASSISNGENNEQFF,TGTGCCAGTAGTATTTCAAACGGGGAGAACAATGAGCAGTTCTTC
TRBV2,TRBD1,TRBJ1-2,-,CASRGQGAGGYTF,TGTGCCAGCAGGGGACAGGGGGCGGGTGGCTACACCTTC
TRBV5-1,TRBD2,TRBJ2-2,-,CASSPGLGVAGELFF,TGCGCCAGCAGCCCGGGACTAGGGGTCGCCGGGGAGCTGTTTTTT
TRBV6-1,-,TRBJ2-7,-,CASSEAPGDPFEQYF,TGTGCCAGCAGTGAAGCGCCGGGGGACCCGTTTGAGCAGTACTTC
TRBV24-1,-,TRBJ2-2,-,CATKEDSTYTGELFF,TGTGCCACCAAAGAGGACTCTACATACACCGGGGAGCTGTTTTTT
TRBV19,-,TRBJ2-1,-,CASSISGTGANEQFF,TGTGCCAGTAGTATATCGGGTACTGGGGCAAATGAGCAGTTCTTC
TRBV7-2,-,TRBJ1-3,-,CASSLAAVNTIYF,TGTGCCAGCAGCTTAGCGGCAGTAAACACCATATATTTT
TRBV19,-,TRBJ1-1,-,CASSIRLREMNTEAFF,TGTGCCAGTAGTATCCGCCTGAGAGAAATGAACACTGAAGCTTTCTTT
TRBV24-1,TRBD2,TRBJ2-2,-,CATSDFQGLAGPYTGELFF,TGTGCCACCAGTGACTTCCAAGGGCTAGCGGGACCATACACCGGGGAGCTGTTTTTT
TRBV11-2,-,TRBJ1-4,-,CASRGWEATEKLFF,TGTGCCAGCAGAGGGTGGGAGGCGACTGAAAAACTGTTTTTT
TRBV20-1,-,TRBJ2-7,-,CSASNHGHYEQYF,TGCAGTGCTAGTAATCATGGGCACTACGAGCAGTACTTC
TRBV24-1,TRBD1,TRBJ1-1,-,CATMGQSNTEAFF,TGTGCCACCATGGGACAGTCTAACACTGAAGCTTTCTTT
TRBV3-1/TRBV3-2,-,TRBJ2-5,once,CASSQDEIWAVEETQYF,TGTGCCAGCAGCCAAGACGAAATCTGGGCAGTGGAAGAGACCCAGTACTTC
TRBV28,-,TRBJ2-3,-,CACSGPPPDTQYF,TGTGCCTGCTCGGGTCCGCCGCCAGATACGCAGTATTTT
TRBV9,-,TRBJ1-2,-,CASSGEGDDRPNYGYTF,TGTGCCAGCAGCGGGGAGGGTGATGACAGGCCGAATTATGGCTACACCTTC
TRBV3-1/TRBV3-2,TRBD1,TRBJ1-2,-,CASTLSGTGGSGYTF,TGTGCCAGCACCCTTTCAGGGACAGGGGGTTCTGGCTACACCTTC
TRBV7-3,TRBD2,TRBJ2-4,-,CASSPIAGGPRNIQYF,TGTGCCAGCAGCCCTATAGCGGGAGGGCCTAGGAACATTCAGTACTTC
TRBV5-1,TRBD1,TRBJ1-2,-,CASSSWDRGGDYGYTF,TGCGCCAGCAGCTCCTGGGACAGGGGAGGCGACTATGGCTACACCTTC
TRBV6-5,-,TRBJ1-5,-,CASKGGRYNQPQHF,TGTGCCAGCAAGGGAGGCAGATACAATCAGCCCCAGCATTTT
TRBV7-8,TRBD2,TRBJ2-3,once,CASSLERGRATDTQYF,TGTGCCAGCAGCTTAGAACGCGGGAGGGCCACAGATACGCAGTATTTT
TRBV7-3,TRBD1,TRBJ1-2,-,CASSSGDRAYGYTF,TGTGCCAGCAGCTCCGGGGACAGGGCCTATGGCTACACCTTC
TRBV2,TRBD1,TRBJ1-2,few,CASSESTGVHGYTF,TGTGCCAGCAGTGAATCGACAGGGGTCCATGGCTACACCTTC
TRBV10-3,-,TRBJ1-1,-,CAIGPTEIDTAGAFF,TGTGCCATCGGCCCTACAGAGATAGACACTGCCGGAGCTTTCTTT
TRBV24-1,TRBD1,TRBJ1-1,-,CATSDPGTDQAFF,TGTGCCACCAGTGACCCCGGGACAGATCAAGCTTTCTTT
TRBV6-5,TRBD1,TRBJ1-2,-,CASRTGGYYGYTF,TGTGCCAGCAGGACAGGGGGCTACTATGGCTACACCTTC
TRBV12-3/TRBV12-4,-,TRBJ2-7,-,CASTSNEEEQYF,TGTGCCAGCACCTCTAATGAGGAAGAGCAGTACTTC
TRBV5-1,-,TRBJ2-3,-,CASSLDPRRTHTDTQYF,TGCGCCAGCAGCTTGGACCCACGCAGAACCCACACAGATACGCAGTATTTT
TRBV28,TRBD1,TRBJ2-7,-,CASRTGGSNEQYF,TGTGCCAGCAGGACAGGGGGCTCAAACGAGCAGTACTTC
TRBV7-6,-,TRBJ2-5,-,CASSLASQAVFQETQYF,TGTGCCAGCAGCTTAGCTTCCCAGGCCGTCTTCCAAGAGACCCAGTACTTC
TRBV9,TRBD2,TRBJ2-7,-,CASSTGGGDPAEQYF,TGTGCCAGCAGCACTGGCGGGGGGGACCCTGCGGAGCAGTACTTC
TRBV3-1/TRBV3-2,-,TRBJ2-1,-,CASSQNPGTLKGNEQFF,TGTGCCAGCAGCCAAAATCCCGGGACACTAAAGGGGAATGAGCAGTTCTTC
TRBV6-5,-,TRBJ2-3,-,CASSLGRSDTQYF,TGTGCCAGCAGCCTCGGCAGGTCAGATACGCAGTATTTT
TRBV25-1,TRBD2,TRBJ2-1,few,CASSHSLAGGPHNEQFF,TGTGCCAGCAGCCATTCCCTGGCGGGAGGGCCCCACAATGAGCAGTTCTTC
TRBV12-5,TRBD1,TRBJ1-1,-,CASGLGQGFEAFF,TGTGCTAGTGGCCTAGGACAGGGCTTTGAAGCTTTCTTT
TRBV6-6,-,TRBJ1-2,few,CASSLGGVGYTF,TGTGCCAGCAGCCTGGGGGGGGTTGGCTACACCTTC
TRBV5-5,TRBD1,TRBJ1-5,-,CASSSLFRDRVVSNQPQHF,TGTGCCAGCAGCTCCCTTTTCCGGGACAGGGTCGTGAGCAATCAGCCCCAGCATTTT
TRBV10-3,TRBD1,TRBJ2-6,-,CAISSTGAFSGANVLTF,TGTGCCATCAGTTCGACAGGGGCGTTCTCTGGGGCCAACGTCCTGACTTTC
TRBV7-9,-,TRBJ1-5,-,CASSRDEGNQPQHF,TGTGCCAGCAGTCGCGACGAGGGCAATCAGCCCCAGCATTTT
TRBV18,-,TRBJ1-5,once,CASSPGSSNQPQHF,TGTGCCAGCTCACCGGGCAGTAGCAATCAGCCCCAGCATTTT